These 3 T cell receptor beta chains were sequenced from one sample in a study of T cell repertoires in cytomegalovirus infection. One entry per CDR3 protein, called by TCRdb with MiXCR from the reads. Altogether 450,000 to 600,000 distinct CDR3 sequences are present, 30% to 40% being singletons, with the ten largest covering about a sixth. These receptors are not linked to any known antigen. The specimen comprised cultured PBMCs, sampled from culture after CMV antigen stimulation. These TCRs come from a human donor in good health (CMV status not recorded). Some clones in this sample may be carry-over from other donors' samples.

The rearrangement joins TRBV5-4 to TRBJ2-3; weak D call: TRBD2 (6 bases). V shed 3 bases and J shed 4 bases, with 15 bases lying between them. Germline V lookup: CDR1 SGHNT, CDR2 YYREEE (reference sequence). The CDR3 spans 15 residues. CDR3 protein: CASSSSGGEPDTQYF. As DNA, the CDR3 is TGTGCCAGCAGCTCCTCCGGGGGAGAACCAGATACGCAGTATTTT.

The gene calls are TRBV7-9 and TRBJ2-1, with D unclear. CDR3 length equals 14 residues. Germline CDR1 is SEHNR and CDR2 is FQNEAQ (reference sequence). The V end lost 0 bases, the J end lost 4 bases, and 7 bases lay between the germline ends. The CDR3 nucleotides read TGTGCCAGCAGCTTAGCGTCCGTATACAATGAGCAGTTCTTC. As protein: CASSLASVYNEQFF.

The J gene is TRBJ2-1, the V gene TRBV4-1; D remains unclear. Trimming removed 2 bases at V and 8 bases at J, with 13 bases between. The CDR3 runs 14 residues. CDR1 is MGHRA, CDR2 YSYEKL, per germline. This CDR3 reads CASSQFGPEDEQFF. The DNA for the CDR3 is TGCGCCAGCAGCCAATTCGGGCCTGAGGATGAGCAGTTCTTC.